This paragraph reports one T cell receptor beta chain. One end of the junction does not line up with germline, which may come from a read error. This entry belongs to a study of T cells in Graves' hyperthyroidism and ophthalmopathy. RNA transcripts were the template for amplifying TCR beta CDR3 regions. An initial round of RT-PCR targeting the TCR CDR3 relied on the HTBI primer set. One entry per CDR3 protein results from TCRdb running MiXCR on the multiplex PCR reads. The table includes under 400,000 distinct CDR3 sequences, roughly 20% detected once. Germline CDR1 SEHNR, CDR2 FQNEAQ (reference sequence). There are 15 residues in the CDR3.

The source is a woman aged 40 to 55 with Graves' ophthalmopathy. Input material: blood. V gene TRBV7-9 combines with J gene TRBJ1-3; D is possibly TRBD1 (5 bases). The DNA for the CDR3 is TGTGTCAGCAGCCCCGGGACCGGCTCTGGAAACACCATATATTTT. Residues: CVSSPGTGSGNTIYF.